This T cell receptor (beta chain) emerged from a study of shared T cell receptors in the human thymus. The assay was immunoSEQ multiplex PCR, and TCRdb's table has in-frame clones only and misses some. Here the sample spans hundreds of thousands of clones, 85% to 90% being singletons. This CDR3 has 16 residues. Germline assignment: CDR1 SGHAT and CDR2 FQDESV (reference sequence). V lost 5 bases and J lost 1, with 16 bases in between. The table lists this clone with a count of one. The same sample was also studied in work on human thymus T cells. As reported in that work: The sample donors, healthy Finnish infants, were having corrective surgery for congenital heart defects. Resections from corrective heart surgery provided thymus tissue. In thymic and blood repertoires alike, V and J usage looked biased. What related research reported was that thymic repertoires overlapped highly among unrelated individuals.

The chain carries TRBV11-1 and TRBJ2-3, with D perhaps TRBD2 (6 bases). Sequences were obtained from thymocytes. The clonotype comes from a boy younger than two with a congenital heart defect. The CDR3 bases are TGTGCCAGCAGCGGCCGGAGCCCGGGGGGCACAGATACGCAGTATTTT. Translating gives CASSGRSPGGTDTQYF.